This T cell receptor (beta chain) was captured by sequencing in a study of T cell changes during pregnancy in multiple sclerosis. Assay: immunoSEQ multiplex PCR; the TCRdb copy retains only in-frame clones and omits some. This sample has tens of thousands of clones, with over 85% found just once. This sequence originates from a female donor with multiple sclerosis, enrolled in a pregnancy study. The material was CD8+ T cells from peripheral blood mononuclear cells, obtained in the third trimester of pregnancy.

This chain's CDR3 is CASPGGTRRGGRTGELFF. CDR3 nucleotide sequence: TGTGCCAGCCCCGGAGGGACGCGGCGCGGCGGGAGAACCGGGGAGCTGTTTTTT. V usage is TRBV7-9 and J usage is TRBJ2-2; 7 positions match TRBD2. This CDR3 has 18 amino acids. The V gene end was trimmed by 8 bases and the J gene end by 5 bases; junction bases not matched to a gene: 20. Germline assignment: CDR1 SEHNR and CDR2 FQNEAQ (reference sequence).